This passage covers 9 T cell receptor beta chains from one sample sequenced in a study of blood T cell repertoires in COVID-19. Clones were sequenced by immunoSEQ multiplex PCR, and TCRdb holds only the in-frame ones, with some missing. The data show over 90,000 clones, about 85% seen once. Sample: peripheral blood. These receptors all stem from a man between 45 and 60 years old in a cohort sampled during active COVID-19.

The V gene is TRBV5-6, the J gene TRBJ1-5; no clear D. Deletions cut 3 bases from V and 3 bases from J, with 16 bases between. Per the germline V gene, CDR1 is SGHDT and CDR2 is YYEEEE. This CDR3 spans 16 amino acids. Here the CDR3 reads CASSSRKYSYNQPQHF. The CDR3 coding sequence is TGTGCCAGCAGCTCAAGAAAATACAGCTACAATCAGCCCCAGCATTTT.

The J gene is TRBJ1-1, the V gene TRBV2; tentatively, D is TRBD1 (5 bases). The CDR3 extends over 14 amino acids. The germline V gene encodes CDR1 SNHLY and CDR2 FYNNEI. V was pared by 8 bases and J by 4 bases, with 17 bases between. The CDR3 DNA reads TGTGCCAGCTGGTCGGGGGGGAAGGTCACTGAAGCTTTCTTT. It translates to CASWSGGKVTEAFF.

This clone was detected once. This chain connects TRBV18 to TRBJ2-1; TRBD1 matches 7 bases. Germline V gives CDR1 KGHSH, CDR2 LQKENI. Trimming at V came to 3 bases and at J to 12 bases, leaving 8 bases not matched to a gene. The CDR3 runs 13 residues. As DNA, the CDR3 is TGTGCCAGCTCACCGCCGACAGGGCTCGGGCAGTTCTTC. Translation gives CASSPPTGLGQFF.

V gene TRBV5-1 combines with J gene TRBJ2-7; 7 bases match TRBD1. The CDR3 consists of 12 residues. The germline CDR1 and CDR2 sequences are SGHRS and YFSETQ. V shed 4 bases, J shed 6 bases, and the junction held 4 bases outside the gene matches. CDR3 sequence: CASSKTGTEQYF. The CDR3 DNA is TGCGCCAGCAGCAAGACAGGGACCGAGCAGTACTTC.

This clone showed up just once. This chain connects TRBV7-9 to TRBJ2-2; TRBD1 agrees at 12 bases. The V and J ends lost 6 bases and 1 base, in that order; junction bases with no gene match: 12. This CDR3 region has 19 residues. Germline V gives CDR1 SEHNR, CDR2 FQNEAQ (reference sequence). As DNA, the CDR3 is TGTGCCAGCAGACCCGGGACAGGGGGCCTAGTAGGGAACACCGGGGAGCTGTTTTTT. Translation gives CASRPGTGGLVGNTGELFF.

The chain couples TRBV6-5 to TRBJ1-2; a possible D gene is TRBD1 (6 bases). The CDR3 loop spans 15 amino acids. V was trimmed by 7 bases and J by 8 bases, leaving 23 bases between them. Germline V CDR1 and CDR2: MNHEY, SVGAGI. CDR3 in amino acids: CASNDGGGPQWGYTF. CDR3 DNA: TGTGCCAGCAACGACGGTGGGGGCCCCCAATGGGGCTACACCTTC.

Points on this clone: Other DNA sequences of this sample code for an identical CDR3. The rearrangement links TRBV6-5 to TRBJ1-1; 10 nucleotides align to TRBD1. This CDR3 has 15 residues. CDR1 and CDR2 from the germline V gene are MNHEY and SVGAGI. J lost 4 bases, V lost 4 bases, and 6 bases had no gene match. Written as DNA, the CDR3 is TGTGCCAGCAGTTCTACCGGGACAGGGGCCACTGAAGCTTTCTTT. This translates into CASSSTGTGATEAFF.

This sequence joins TRBV7-6 and TRBJ2-6; 10 nucleotides align to TRBD2. CDR1 is SGHVS and CDR2 is FNYEAQ in the germline V gene. The junction had 8 bases not matched to a gene; V was cut back by 5 bases and J by 1 base. The CDR3 spans 18 residues. CDR3 protein: CASSPIAGGSSGANVLTF. CDR3 DNA: TGTGCCAGCAGCCCAATAGCGGGGGGCAGTTCTGGGGCCAACGTCCTGACTTTC. The full variable domain, rest sourced from reference TRBV7-6 and TRBJ2-6, is GAGVSQSPRYKVTKRGQDVALRCDPISGHVSLYWYRQALGQGPEFLTYFNYEAQQDKSGLPNDRFSAERPEGSISTLTIQRTEQRDSAMYRCASSPIAGGSSGANVLTFGAGSRLTVL.

The V gene is TRBV6-6, the J gene TRBJ1-1; D is unclear. Looked up from germline, CDR1 is MNHNY and CDR2 is SVGAGI (reference sequence). Trimming took 5 bases from V and 5 from J, leaving 6 bases between them. The CDR3 has 11 amino acids. The chain's CDR3 is CASSIETEAFF. The CDR3 coding sequence is TGTGCCAGCAGTATAGAAACTGAAGCTTTCTTT.